This T cell receptor beta chain was profiled in a study of cytomegalovirus exposure and HLA in healthy donors. Whole-study results and caveats: Earlier analysis looked at TCR beta V segments, and most were productive about 87% or about 30% of the time. In a later analysis, donors in an Asian-associated ancestry cluster reportedly had fewer N-insertions in productive TCRs than the cohort mean.

Researchers ran the PCR with 60 Vbeta and 13 Jbeta primers. TCRdb's table, derived via immunoSEQ multiplex PCR, lists solely in-frame clones and lacks some. The sample lists about 110,000 clones, around 67% occurring once. There are 19 residues in the CDR3. Per the germline V gene, CDR1 is SGHRS and CDR2 is YFSETQ. V gave up 4 bases and J gave up 3 bases; unmatched junction bases: 17. Comment on this clone: Its antigen is undetermined.

The sequenced sample consisted of PBMCs. This sequence was found in a woman aged 40 to 55 in good health and CMV-seropositive. The chain recombines TRBV5-1 with TRBJ2-3; TRBD2 matches 10 bases. The CDR3 region has the DNA TGCGCCAGCAGCGCCTTACAGCGGGGGGGTATAATAGGTACAGATACGCAGTATTTT. Translated, it gives CASSALQRGGIIGTDTQYF.